This TCR beta chain was documented in a study of blood T cell repertoires in COVID-19. Study-level background: The origin of the acute and convalescent COVID-19 samples was the United States, Italy and Spain. PBMCs, B-cell-depleted T cells, or T cells were the source of the cDNA or gDNA that made up the material.

Original analysis: The authors estimated nucleated cell counts from reference gene primer amplification. The table came from immunoSEQ multiplex PCR; TCRdb's copy has only in-frame clones and leaves some out. Clonal size and the V and J genes are those of that table, whereas D and trimming came from the DNA. Found here are roughly 480,000 clones, 89% of them singletons; the top ten hold 0.8% to 0.9%. Germline CDR1 MNHEY, CDR2 SVGAGI. V was pared by 7 bases and J by 1 base, with 13 bases between. The CDR3 is made up of 14 amino acids. While infection was still active, Seattle patients were enrolled and then followed longitudinally.

The source is a man younger than 35 with COVID-19, enrolled during active disease. The sample consisted of peripheral blood. V gene TRBV6-5 combines with J gene TRBJ1-1; possible D gene TRBD1, 6 bases. The CDR3 loop is CASKSTGRNTEAFF. In DNA, the CDR3 is TGTGCCAGCAAATCGACAGGTCGGAACACTGAAGCTTTCTTT.